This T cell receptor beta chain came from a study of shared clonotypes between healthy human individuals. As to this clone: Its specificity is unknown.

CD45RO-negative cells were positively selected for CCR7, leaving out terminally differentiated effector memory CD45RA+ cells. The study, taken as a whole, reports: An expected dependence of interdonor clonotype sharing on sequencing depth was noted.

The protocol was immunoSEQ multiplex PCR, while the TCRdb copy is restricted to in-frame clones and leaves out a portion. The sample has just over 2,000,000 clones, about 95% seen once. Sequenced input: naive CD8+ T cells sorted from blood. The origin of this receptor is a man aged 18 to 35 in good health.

The chain's CDR3 is CSVEGLGTYEQYF. As DNA, the CDR3 is TGCAGCGTTGAGGGCCTGGGGACCTACGAGCAGTACTTC. The V and J genes are TRBV29-1 and TRBJ2-7, with D hard to call. The CDR3 loop spans 13 amino acids. V lost 3 bases and J lost 2, with 11 bases in between. CDR1 SQVTM and CDR2 ANQGSEA come from the germline V gene.